The 24 T cell receptor beta chains in this list originate from one sample, sequenced in a study of cytomegalovirus exposure and HLA in healthy donors. PCR used 60 Vbeta primers and 13 Jbeta primers. Generated by immunoSEQ multiplex PCR, the TCRdb table keeps only in-frame clones and is missing some. This sample contains about 88,000 clones. Source material: PBMCs. The receptors derive from a girl aged 10-17 years in good health and CMV-seropositive.

This chain links TRBV7-2 with TRBJ2-3, with 8 bases lining up with TRBD2. This CDR3 comprises 14 residues. CDR1 and CDR2 (germline): SGHTA, FQGNSA. Losses at the gene ends were 4 bases for V and 4 bases for J; bases not matched to a gene: 4. This CDR3 reads CASSSSTSADTQYF. The CDR3 DNA reads as TGTGCCAGCAGCTCCTCGACTAGCGCAGATACGCAGTATTTT.

The chain is built from TRBV6-1 and TRBJ2-5, with 9 bases aligning to TRBD1. The CDR3 has 14 residues. CDR1 is MNHNS and CDR2 is SASEGT in the germline V gene. Trimming removed 5 bases from V and 4 bases from J; junction bases left unmatched: 5. CDR3 protein: CASSTGGVGETQYF. As DNA, the CDR3 is TGTGCCAGCAGTACAGGGGGCGTTGGAGAGACCCAGTACTTC.

The chain joins TRBV5-4 to TRBJ2-7; TRBD2 matches at 10 bases. Germline trimming cut 4 bases from V and 6 bases from J; bases unmatched to any gene: 7. CDR1 is SGHNT, CDR2 YYREEE, per germline (reference sequence). CDR3 length equals 14 residues. CDR3 in DNA: TGTGCCAGCAGCCAGCGGGGGGGGGACGGCGAGCAGTACGTC. It codes for CASSQRGGDGEQYV.

J is TRBJ2-7 and V is TRBV19; 7 bases match TRBD1. Germline lookup yields CDR1 LNHDA and CDR2 SQIVND (reference sequence). Losses at the gene ends were 10 bases for V and 0 bases for J; bases not matched to a gene: 12. This CDR3 has 15 amino acids. The DNA of the CDR3 is TGTGCCACCAGAAACAGGGGCCTGGCCTCCTACGAGCAGTACTTC. Residues: CATRNRGLASYEQYF. The full variable domain, its missing parts supplied by reference TRBV19 and TRBJ2-7, is DGGITQSPKYLFRKEGQNVTLSCEQNLNHDAMYWYRQDPGQGLRLIYYSQIVNDFQKGDIAEGYSVSREKKESFPLTVTSAQKNPTAFYLCATRNRGLASYEQYFGPGTRLTVT.

The chain joins TRBV5-1 to TRBJ2-3, with D tentatively TRBD2 (6 bases). This CDR3 is 14 amino acids long. Trimming left V 0 bases short and J 1 base short, with 6 bases between. The germline V gene has CDR1 SGHRS and CDR2 YFSETQ. The CDR3 is CASSLGGGTDTQYF. The CDR3 DNA reads TGCGCCAGCAGCTTGGGGGGGGGCACAGATACGCAGTATTTT.

V and J are TRBV5-6 and TRBJ2-7; TRBD1 agrees at 7 bases. Germline CDR1 and CDR2: SGHDT and YYEEEE. Trimming at V came to 4 bases and at J to 2 bases, leaving 9 bases not matched to a gene. The CDR3 spans 15 residues. The CDR3 loop is CASSASGQVAYEQYF. Here the CDR3 DNA reads TGTGCCAGCAGCGCCTCCGGACAGGTTGCCTACGAGCAGTACTTC.

The chain has TRBV18 and TRBJ2-5; TRBD1 is a possible D gene (6 bases). Germline-derived CDR1 and CDR2 are KGHSH and LQKENI. V dropped 2 bases and J dropped 3 bases, with 7 bases sitting between them. CDR3 length: 13 amino acids. CDR3 residues: CASSPWTEETQYF. DNA for the CDR3: TGTGCCAGCTCACCATGGACAGAAGAGACCCAGTACTTC.

CDR3 sequence: CASSQDHSTGGGGAFF. The CDR3 DNA is TGCGCCAGCAGCCAAGATCACTCGACAGGGGGAGGGGGAGCTTTCTTT. The genes are TRBV4-3 and TRBJ1-1, with 9 nucleotides matching TRBD1. Germline V gene data show CDR1 as LGHNA and CDR2 as YSLEER. The CDR3 extends over 16 amino acids. V was clipped by 0 bases and J by 10 bases; unmatched bases: 12.

The chain joins TRBV7-3 to TRBJ1-6, with D uncertain. The V and J ends lost 2 bases and 9 bases respectively, with 14 bases between them. The CDR3 extends over 15 amino acids. Germline values: CDR1 SGHTA, CDR2 FQGTGA. The CDR3 nucleotides read TGTGCCAGCAGCTTAGAGGGTCTATGGGGTTCACCCCTCCACTTT. It codes for CASSLEGLWGSPLHF.

This chain connects TRBV15 to TRBJ2-5, with 8 positions matching TRBD2. V lost 4 bases to trimming and J lost 14 bases; unmatched junction nucleotides: 12. This CDR3 has 13 residues. The germline V gene has CDR1 LNHNV and CDR2 YYDKDF (reference sequence). The chain's CDR3 is CATSTGASGGRYF. The DNA for the CDR3 is TGTGCCACCAGCACGGGTGCAAGCGGGGGTAGATACTTC. Variable domain in full (rest from reference TRBV15 and TRBJ2-5): DAMVIQNPRYQVTQFGKPVTLSCSQTLNHNVMYWYQQKSSQAPKLLFHYYDKDFNNEADTPDNFQSRRPNTSFCFLDIRSPGLGDTAMYLCATSTGASGGRYFGPGTRLLVL.

V is TRBV5-1 and J is TRBJ2-3; D remains unclear. Trimming stripped 0 bases from V and 2 bases from J, with 7 bases between. The CDR3 sequence is 14 residues long. Per germline, CDR1 SGHRS and CDR2 YFSETQ. This chain's CDR3 is CASSLGLLTDTQYF. CDR3 DNA sequence: TGCGCCAGCAGCTTGGGACTCCTCACAGATACGCAGTATTTT.

The J gene is TRBJ1-2, the V gene TRBV28; 12 bases are shared with TRBD1. Germline V gene sequence: CDR1 MDHEN, CDR2 SYDVKM. The CDR3 is 13 amino acids. Trimming took 6 bases from V and 7 from J; bases not matched to a gene: 3. The CDR3 nucleotides are TGTGCCAGCAGGGGACAGGGGGCGCGTGGCTACACCTTC. Translated, it gives CASRGQGARGYTF.

This sequence joins TRBV29-1 and TRBJ2-7; D is perhaps TRBD1 (6 bases). Looked up from germline, CDR1 is SQVTM and CDR2 is ANQGSEA. V lost 7 bases, J lost 5 bases, and 18 bases lay in between. The CDR3 sequence is 13 residues long. In DNA form, the CDR3 reads TGCAGCGCCCAGGACAGCCCTACTGACGAGCAGTACTTC. It encodes CSAQDSPTDEQYF.

V and J are TRBV28 and TRBJ1-5; 10 bases are shared with TRBD1. Trimming took 5 bases from V and 5 from J; bases not matched to a gene: 9. The CDR3 sequence is 16 residues long. CDR1 is MDHEN and CDR2 is SYDVKM in the germline V gene. The CDR3 nucleotides are TGTGCCAGCAGTGTGTGGGGGGGACAGGGGTATCAGCCCCAGCATTTT. Protein sequence: CASSVWGGQGYQPQHF.

The chain has TRBV5-6 and TRBJ2-5, with TRBD2 matching over 12 bases. Germline values: CDR1 SGHDT, CDR2 YYEEEE. This CDR3 has 16 amino acids. With V trimmed by 3 bases and J by 3 bases, 6 bases remained unmatched. The chain's CDR3 is CASSSASGGAEETQYF. In nucleotides, the CDR3 is TGTGCCAGCAGCTCCGCTAGCGGGGGGGCTGAAGAGACCCAGTACTTC.

V gene TRBV7-9 combines with J gene TRBJ2-7; TRBD1 matches at 7 bases. The CDR3 loop spans 12 amino acids. Germline lookup yields CDR1 SEHNR and CDR2 FQNEAQ (reference sequence). The V gene end was trimmed by 4 bases and the J gene end by 6 bases; junction bases not matched to a gene: 3. In DNA, the CDR3 is TGTGCCAGCAGCTCGACAGGGCCCGAGCAGTACGTC. Amino acid sequence: CASSSTGPEQYV.

The chain carries TRBV11-2 and TRBJ1-5, with a possible D match to TRBD1 (5 bases). V dropped 4 bases and J dropped 0 bases, with 7 bases sitting between them. Germline lookup yields CDR1 SGHAT and CDR2 FQNNGV. The CDR3 runs 14 residues. The CDR3 spells CASSYGGSNQPQHF. Written as DNA, the CDR3 is TGTGCCAGCAGCTACGGGGGTAGCAATCAGCCCCAGCATTTT.

The V gene is TRBV25-1, the J gene TRBJ1-5; no firm D call. CDR3 length: 14 amino acids. Germline-derived CDR1 and CDR2 are MGHDK and SYGVNS. The V gene lost 4 bases and the J gene lost 0 bases, with 7 bases spanning the gap. The CDR3 coding sequence is TGTGCCAGCAGTGGGCAGTATAGCAATCAGCCCCAGCATTTT. It codes for CASSGQYSNQPQHF.

This sequence joins TRBV28 and TRBJ2-5; 8 bases agree with TRBD1. V was pared by 3 bases and J by 4 bases, with 4 bases of the junction left unmatched. The CDR3 runs 14 residues. CDR1 and CDR2 from the germline V gene are MDHEN and SYDVKM. Here the CDR3 DNA reads TGTGCCAGCAGTTTGTCTGGACAGGGAGAGACCCAGTACTTC. It encodes CASSLSGQGETQYF.

The rearrangement links TRBV29-1 to TRBJ2-5, with D possibly TRBD2 on 6 matching bases. This CDR3 region has 13 residues. CDR1 and CDR2 from the germline V gene are SQVTM and ANQGSEA. Trimming shortened V by 5 bases and J by 4 bases, and 14 bases separated the two germline ends. The CDR3 here is CSVHPRLGETQYF. The DNA for the CDR3 is TGCAGCGTTCACCCTAGACTAGGAGAGACCCAGTACTTC.

The DNA of the CDR3 is TGTGCCAGCAGTAGGGGTGAGGAGGGCTACACCTTC. Translated, it gives CASSRGEEGYTF. The rearrangement uses TRBV11-2 and TRBJ1-2, with D perhaps TRBD1 (5 bases). Trimming removed 6 bases at V and 8 bases at J, with 13 bases between. The CDR3 is 12 residues long. Looked up from germline, CDR1 is SGHAT and CDR2 is FQNNGV.

This chain links TRBV4-1 with TRBJ2-3; D is possibly TRBD2 (6 bases). This CDR3 contains 18 residues. Germline CDR1 is MGHRA and CDR2 is YSYEKL. V shed 4 bases and J shed 3 bases, with 23 bases lying between them. The CDR3, as DNA: TGCGCCAGCAGCCTTTCTCCGCCATCCCTTGGGGGGACAGATACGCAGTATTTT. Its protein is CASSLSPPSLGGTDTQYF.

V is TRBV4-3 and J is TRBJ2-7, with 8 bases lining up with TRBD1. The CDR3 has 14 amino acids. After removal of 4 bases from V and 2 bases from J, the junction contained 4 bases not matched to a gene. Germline CDR1 is LGHNA and CDR2 is YSLEER. The CDR3 DNA is TGCGCCAGCAGCCGCGGACAGGGCACCTACGAGCAGTACTTC. It codes for CASSRGQGTYEQYF.

The gene calls are TRBV10-3 and TRBJ2-7; 8 bases are shared with TRBD1. This CDR3 comprises 15 residues. Trimming took 7 bases from V and 4 from J; bases not matched to a gene: 12. The germline V gene has CDR1 ENHRY and CDR2 SYGVKD. The CDR3 is CAITGGTGGTYEQYF. The CDR3 DNA sequence: TGTGCCATCACCGGAGGGACAGGAGGGACATACGAGCAGTACTTC.